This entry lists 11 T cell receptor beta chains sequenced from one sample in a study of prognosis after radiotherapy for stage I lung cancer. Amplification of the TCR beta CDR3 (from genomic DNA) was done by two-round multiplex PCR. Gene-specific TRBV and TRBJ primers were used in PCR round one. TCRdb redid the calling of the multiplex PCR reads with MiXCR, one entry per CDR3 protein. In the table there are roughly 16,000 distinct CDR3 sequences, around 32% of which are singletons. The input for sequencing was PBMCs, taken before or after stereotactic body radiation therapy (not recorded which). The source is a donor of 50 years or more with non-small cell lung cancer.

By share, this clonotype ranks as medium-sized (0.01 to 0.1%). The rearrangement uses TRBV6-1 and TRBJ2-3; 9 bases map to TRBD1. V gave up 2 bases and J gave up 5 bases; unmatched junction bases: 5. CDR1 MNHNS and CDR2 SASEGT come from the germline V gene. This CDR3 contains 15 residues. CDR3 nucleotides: TGTGCCAGCAGTGAATGGACAGGGGCTATAGATACGCAGTATTTT. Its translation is CASSEWTGAIDTQYF.

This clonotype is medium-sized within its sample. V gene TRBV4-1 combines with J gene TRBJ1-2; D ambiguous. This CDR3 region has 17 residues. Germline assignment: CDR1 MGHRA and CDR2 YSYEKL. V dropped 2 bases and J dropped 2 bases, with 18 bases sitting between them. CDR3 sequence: CASSQSREEYANYGYTF. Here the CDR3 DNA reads TGCGCCAGCAGCCAATCCAGAGAGGAGTATGCGAACTATGGCTACACCTTC.

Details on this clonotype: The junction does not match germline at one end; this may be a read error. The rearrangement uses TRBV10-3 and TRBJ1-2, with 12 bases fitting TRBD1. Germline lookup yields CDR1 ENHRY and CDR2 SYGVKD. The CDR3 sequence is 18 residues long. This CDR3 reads CAISGTRGQGATNYCYTF. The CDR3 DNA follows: TGTGCCATCAGTGGGACCAGGGGACAGGGGGCAACTAACTATTGCTACACCTTC.

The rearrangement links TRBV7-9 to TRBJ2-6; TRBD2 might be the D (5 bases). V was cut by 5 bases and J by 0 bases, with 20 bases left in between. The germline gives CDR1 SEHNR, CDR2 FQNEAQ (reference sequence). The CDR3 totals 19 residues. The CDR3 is CASSQRFGVGTSGANVLTF. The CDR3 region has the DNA TGTGCCAGCAGCCAGCGGTTCGGTGTAGGCACCTCTGGGGCCAACGTCCTGACTTTC. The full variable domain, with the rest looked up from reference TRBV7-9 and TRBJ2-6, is DTGVSQNPRHKITKRGQNVTFRCDPISEHNRLYWYRQTLGQGPEFLTYFQNEAQLEKSRLLSDRFSAERPKGSFSTLEIQRTEQGDSAMYLCASSQRFGVGTSGANVLTFGAGSRLTVL.

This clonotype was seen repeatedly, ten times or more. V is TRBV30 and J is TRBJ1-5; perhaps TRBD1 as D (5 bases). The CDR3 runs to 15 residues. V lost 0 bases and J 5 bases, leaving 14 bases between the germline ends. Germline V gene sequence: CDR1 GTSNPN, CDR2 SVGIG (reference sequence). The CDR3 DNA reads TGTGCCTGGAGTGTACGGTTGGGGGACCATCAGCCCCAGCATTTT. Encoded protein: CAWSVRLGDHQPQHF.

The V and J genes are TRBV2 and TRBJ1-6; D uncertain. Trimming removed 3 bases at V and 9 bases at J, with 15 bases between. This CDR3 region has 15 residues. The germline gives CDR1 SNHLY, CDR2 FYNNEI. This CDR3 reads CASSESKAHISPLHF. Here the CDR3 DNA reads TGTGCCAGCAGTGAGTCCAAGGCCCATATTTCACCCCTCCACTTT.

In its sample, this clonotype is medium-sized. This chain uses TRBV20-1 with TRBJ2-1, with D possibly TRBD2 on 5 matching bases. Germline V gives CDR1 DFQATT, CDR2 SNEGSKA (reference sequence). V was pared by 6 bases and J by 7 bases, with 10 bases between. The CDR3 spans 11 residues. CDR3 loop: CSALRGNEQFF. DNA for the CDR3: TGCAGTGCACTTAGAGGGAATGAGCAGTTCTTC.

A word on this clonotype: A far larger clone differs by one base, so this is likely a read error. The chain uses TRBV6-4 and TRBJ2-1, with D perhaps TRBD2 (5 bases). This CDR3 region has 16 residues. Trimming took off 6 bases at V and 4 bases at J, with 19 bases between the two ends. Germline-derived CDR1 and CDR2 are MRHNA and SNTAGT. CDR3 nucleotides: TGTGCCAGCAGGGGGAGACTGGTTGAGGAGTACAATGAGCAGTTCTTC. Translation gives CASRGRLVEEYNEQFF.

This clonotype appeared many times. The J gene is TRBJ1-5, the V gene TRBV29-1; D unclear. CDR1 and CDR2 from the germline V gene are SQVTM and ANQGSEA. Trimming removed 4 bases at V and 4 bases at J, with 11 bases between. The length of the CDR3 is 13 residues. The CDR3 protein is CSVVLAGNQPQHF. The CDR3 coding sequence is TGCAGCGTTGTCCTTGCCGGGAATCAGCCCCAGCATTTT. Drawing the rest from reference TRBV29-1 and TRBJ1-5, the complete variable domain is SAVISQKPSRDICQRGTSLTIQCQVDSQVTMMFWYRQQPGQSLTLIATANQGSEATYESGFVIDKFPISRPNLTFSTLTVSNMSPEDSSIYLCSVVLAGNQPQHFGDGTRLSIL.

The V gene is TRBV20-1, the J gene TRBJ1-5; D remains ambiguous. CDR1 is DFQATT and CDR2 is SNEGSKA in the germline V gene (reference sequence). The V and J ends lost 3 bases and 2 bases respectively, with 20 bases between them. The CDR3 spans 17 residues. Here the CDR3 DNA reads TGCAGTGCTAGGGCTCTGGGCAGGTTAGGAGGCAATCAGCCCCAGCATTTT. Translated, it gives CSARALGRLGGNQPQHF.

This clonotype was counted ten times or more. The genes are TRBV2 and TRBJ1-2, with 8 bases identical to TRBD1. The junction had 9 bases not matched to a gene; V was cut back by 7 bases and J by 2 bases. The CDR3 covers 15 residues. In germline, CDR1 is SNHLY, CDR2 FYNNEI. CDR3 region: CASTAGTGPNYGYTF. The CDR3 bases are TGTGCCAGCACTGCTGGGACAGGTCCAAACTATGGCTACACCTTC.